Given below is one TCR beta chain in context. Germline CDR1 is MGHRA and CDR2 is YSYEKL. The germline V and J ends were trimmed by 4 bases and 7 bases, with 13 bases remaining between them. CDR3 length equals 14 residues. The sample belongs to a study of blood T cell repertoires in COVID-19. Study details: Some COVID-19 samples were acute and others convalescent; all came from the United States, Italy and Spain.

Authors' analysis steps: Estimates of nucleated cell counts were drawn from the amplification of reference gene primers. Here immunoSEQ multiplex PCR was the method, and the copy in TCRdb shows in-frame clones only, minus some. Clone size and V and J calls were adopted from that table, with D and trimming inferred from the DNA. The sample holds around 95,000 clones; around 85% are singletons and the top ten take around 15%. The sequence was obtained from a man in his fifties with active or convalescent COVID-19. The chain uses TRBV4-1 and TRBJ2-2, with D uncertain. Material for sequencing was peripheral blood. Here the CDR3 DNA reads TGCGCCAGCAGCCCCTTCGCGGAAGGCGGGGAGCTGTTTTTT. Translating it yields CASSPFAEGGELFF.